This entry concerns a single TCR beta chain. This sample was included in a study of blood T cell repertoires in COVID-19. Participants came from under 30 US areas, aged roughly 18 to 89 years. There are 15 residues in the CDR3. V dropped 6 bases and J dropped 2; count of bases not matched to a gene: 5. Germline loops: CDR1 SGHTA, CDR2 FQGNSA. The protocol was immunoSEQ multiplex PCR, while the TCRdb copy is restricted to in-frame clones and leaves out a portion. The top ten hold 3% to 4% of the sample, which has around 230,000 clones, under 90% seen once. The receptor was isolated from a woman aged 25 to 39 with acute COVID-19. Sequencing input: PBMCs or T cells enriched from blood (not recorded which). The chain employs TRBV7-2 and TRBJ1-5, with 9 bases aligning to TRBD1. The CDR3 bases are TGTGCCAGCAGTTCGGACAGGGGCGGCAATCAGCCCCAGCATTTT. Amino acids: CASSSDRGGNQPQHF.